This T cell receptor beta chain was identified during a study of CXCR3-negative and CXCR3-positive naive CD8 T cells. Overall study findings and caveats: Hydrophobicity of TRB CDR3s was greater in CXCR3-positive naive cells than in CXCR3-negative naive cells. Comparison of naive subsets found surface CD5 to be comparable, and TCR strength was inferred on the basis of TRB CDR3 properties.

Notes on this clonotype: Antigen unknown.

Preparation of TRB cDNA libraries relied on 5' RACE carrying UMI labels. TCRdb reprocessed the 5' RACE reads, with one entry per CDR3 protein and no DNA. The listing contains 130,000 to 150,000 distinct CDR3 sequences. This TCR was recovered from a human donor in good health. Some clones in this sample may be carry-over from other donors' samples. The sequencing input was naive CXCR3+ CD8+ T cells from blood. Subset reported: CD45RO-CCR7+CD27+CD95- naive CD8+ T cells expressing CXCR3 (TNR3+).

The CDR3 here is CSVEEWTGVRQFF. The chain links TRBV29-1 to TRBJ2-1; the TCRdb D gene call, TRBD2, has no DNA to confirm it. Germline CDR1 reads SQVTM; CDR2 reads ANQGSEA. The CDR3 runs 13 residues.